These 32 T cell receptor beta chains originate from one sample sequenced in a study of cytomegalovirus exposure and HLA in healthy donors (dated by TCRdb to 2017 to 2019). To prepare the library, the immunoSEQ multiplex PCR assay was applied. The multiplex PCR relied on a mix of 60 forward primers for TCR Vbeta segments and 13 reverse primers for TCR Jbeta segments. The immuneACCESS repertoire file appears here via TCRdb, limited to in-frame rearrangements. These files lack a portion of the clones; in checked studies, under half of the deficit traces to unresolved V genes, and the cause of the others is not known. For this sample the table gives around 120,000 clones, of which roughly 82% were detected only once. 10% to 12% of the sample comes from the top ten. The material sequenced was PBMCs. The source is a male donor in good health and CMV-seropositive.

The chain uses TRBV7-8 and TRBJ1-2; 10 positions agree with TRBD1. V was clipped by 5 bases and J by 4 bases; unmatched bases: 7. The germline V gene encodes CDR1 SGHVS and CDR2 FQNEAQ. The CDR3 sequence is 15 residues long. The chain's CDR3 is CASSVGQGVFYGYTF. The CDR3 DNA follows: TGTGCCAGCAGCGTCGGACAGGGGGTATTCTATGGCTACACCTTC.

The chain employs TRBV7-3 and TRBJ2-7; the D gene is possibly TRBD1 (6 bases). The V gene's germline CDR1 is SGHTA and CDR2 FQGTGA. Trimming removed 5 bases at V and 0 bases at J, with 11 bases between. This CDR3 comprises 14 residues. CDR3 loop: CASSPDRSSYEQYF. CDR3 in DNA: TGTGCCAGCAGCCCCGACAGGTCCTCCTACGAGCAGTACTTC.

This rearrangement joins TRBV27 to TRBJ2-7; TRBD2 aligns across 10 bases. Germline assignment: CDR1 MNHEY and CDR2 SMNVEV (reference sequence). The length of the CDR3 is 16 residues. V gave up 0 bases and J gave up 4 bases; unmatched junction bases: 6. Here the CDR3 reads CASSLSLAGGWYEQYF. CDR3 DNA: TGTGCCAGCAGTTTATCGTTAGCGGGAGGATGGTACGAGCAGTACTTC.

The chain couples TRBV5-1 to TRBJ2-5; 10 nucleotides agree with TRBD1. The assigned J gene may be wrong: the sequence end matches TRBJ2-7 better. This CDR3 comprises 15 residues. Germline V lookup: CDR1 SGHRS, CDR2 YFSETQ. As DNA, the CDR3 is TGCGCCAGCAGCTCGGGACAGGGGCTCGGCTACGAGCAGTACTTC. It specifies CASSSGQGLGYEQYF.

The chain carries TRBV10-3 and TRBJ2-3; weak D call: TRBD2 (5 bases). Trimming took 7 bases from V and 4 from J, leaving 15 bases between them. The length of the CDR3 is 14 residues. The V gene's germline CDR1 is ENHRY and CDR2 SYGVKD. The CDR3 protein is CAIKPSGPPDTQYF. The CDR3 DNA is TGTGCCATCAAGCCCAGCGGTCCTCCAGATACGCAGTATTTT.

This chain uses TRBV6-1 with TRBJ2-3; 10 positions agree with TRBD2. This CDR3 is 15 amino acids long. V gave up 6 bases and J gave up 0 bases; unmatched junction bases: 3. Germline CDR1 MNHNS, CDR2 SASEGT. CDR3 bases: TGTGCCAGCAGCCCGACTAGCGGGAGCACAGATACGCAGTATTTT. This gives the protein CASSPTSGSTDTQYF.

The J gene is TRBJ2-7, the V gene TRBV7-2, with TRBD2 matching over 14 bases. V trimming: 4 bases; J trimming: 2 bases; junction bases outside the gene matches: 7. CDR1 and CDR2 from the germline V gene are SGHTA and FQGNSA. The CDR3 is made up of 17 amino acids. The CDR3 region has the DNA TGTGCCAGCAGCTCCGGGACTAGCGGGAGTCGGACCTACGAGCAGTACTTC. Translating it yields CASSSGTSGSRTYEQYF.

In the case of this clone: This sample includes further DNA sequences coding for the same CDR3. The chain employs TRBV5-1 and TRBJ2-3, with TRBD2 identical over 9 bases. Germline V CDR1 and CDR2: SGHRS, YFSETQ. Trimming took 5 bases from V and 0 from J; bases not matched to a gene: 4. There are 15 residues in the CDR3. CDR3 loop: CASSLLAGSTDTQYF. As DNA, the CDR3 is TGCGCCAGCAGTCTGCTAGCGGGGAGCACAGATACGCAGTATTTT.

The chain joins TRBV4-1 to TRBJ2-7, with D perhaps TRBD2 (6 bases). The germline V and J ends were trimmed by 0 bases and 3 bases, with 27 bases remaining between them. Germline-derived CDR1 and CDR2 are MGHRA and YSYEKL. This CDR3 has 20 residues. CDR3 amino acids: CASSQEFGLADPPELYEQYF. In nucleotides, the CDR3 is TGCGCCAGCAGCCAAGAGTTCGGATTAGCGGATCCCCCCGAACTCTACGAGCAGTACTTC.

This chain links TRBV7-2 with TRBJ2-5; TRBD2 aligns across 11 bases. The closer fit of TRBJ2-7 to the DNA end suggests the J call may be wrong. The CDR3 contains 16 residues. Germline CDR1 SGHTA, CDR2 FQGNSA. The CDR3: CASSPVAGGPPYEQYF. The CDR3 nucleotides are TGTGCCAGCAGCCCAGTAGCGGGAGGGCCCCCCTACGAGCAGTACTTC.

The chain has TRBV15 and TRBJ2-3, with a weak D call TRBD2 (6 bases). The CDR3 consists of 15 residues. The V end lost 5 bases, the J end lost 1 base, and 13 bases lay between the germline ends. Germline V gene lookup returns CDR1 LNHNV and CDR2 YYDKDF (reference sequence). The CDR3: CATSPLWGGTDTQYF. In nucleotides, the CDR3 is TGTGCCACCAGCCCCTTGTGGGGGGGCACAGATACGCAGTATTTT.

This clone was seen a single time. This chain uses TRBV28 with TRBJ1-1, with D possibly matching TRBD1 (6 bases). This CDR3 spans 16 amino acids. The germline V and J ends were trimmed by 9 bases and 0 bases, with 20 bases remaining between them. CDR1 is MDHEN, CDR2 SYDVKM, per germline. The CDR3 loop is CASDPGDISMNTEAFF. CDR3 bases: TGTGCCAGTGACCCCGGGGACATCAGCATGAACACTGAAGCTTTCTTT.

The chain recombines TRBV28 with TRBJ2-1, with TRBD2 matching over 8 bases. CDR1 and CDR2 (germline): MDHEN, SYDVKM. V lost 3 bases and J lost 2; bases outside the gene matches: 6. CDR3 size: 16 residues. The CDR3 DNA is TGTGCCAGCAGTTTGGTCCTTAGCGGGACCTACAATGAGCAGTTCTTC. This sequence encodes CASSLVLSGTYNEQFF.

The chain is built from TRBV10-1 and TRBJ2-7; the D is unclear. In germline, CDR1 is WNHNN, CDR2 SYGVQD (reference sequence). This CDR3 has 12 amino acids. The V and J ends lost 4 bases and 1 base respectively, with 5 bases between them. The CDR3 nucleotides read TGCGCCAGCAGTGGGCCTTCCTACGAGCAGTACTTC. Translation: CASSGPSYEQYF.

With respect to this clone: Other nucleotide sequences in the sample specify the same CDR3. This chain links TRBV11-1 with TRBJ2-2; the match to TRBD2 covers 11 bases. Looked up from germline, CDR1 is SGHAT and CDR2 is FQDESV (reference sequence). The CDR3 extends over 19 amino acids. V dropped 5 bases and J dropped 4; count of bases not matched to a gene: 15. The CDR3 reads CASSRRGTSGRAGTGELFF. The CDR3, as DNA: TGTGCCAGCAGCCGGAGGGGGACTAGCGGAAGGGCAGGCACCGGGGAGCTGTTTTTT.

V is TRBV28 and J is TRBJ1-4, with TRBD1 matching over 9 bases. The V gene's germline CDR1 is MDHEN and CDR2 SYDVKM. This CDR3 spans 16 amino acids. With 3 bases clipped from V and 8 bases from J, the junction kept 10 bases outside the gene matches. The CDR3 nucleotides read TGTGCCAGCAGTTTGGGGGGACAGGGTCGTCGAGAAAAACTGTTTTTT. Encoded protein: CASSLGGQGRREKLFF.

This chain links TRBV18 with TRBJ2-7, with 7 nucleotides matching TRBD1. This CDR3 is 15 amino acids long. The germline CDR1 and CDR2 sequences are KGHSH and LQKENI. Trimming cost V 3 bases and J 0 bases; bases outside gene matches: 5. The CDR3 DNA follows: TGTGCCAGCTCACCTCGAGACAGGGCCTCCTACGAGCAGTACTTC. Translating gives CASSPRDRASYEQYF.

The rearrangement uses TRBV9 and TRBJ2-7, with D perhaps matching TRBD2 (5 bases). This CDR3 region has 16 residues. Trimming took 0 bases from V and 4 from J, leaving 17 bases between them. Germline loops: CDR1 SGDLS, CDR2 YYNGEE. For the CDR3, the DNA is TGTGCCAGCAGCGTAGGGGAGACACTCTCCGGTTACGAGCAGTACTTC. Amino acid sequence: CASSVGETLSGYEQYF.

The chain uses TRBV27 and TRBJ1-5; D is undetermined. CDR3 size: 14 residues. With 6 bases removed from V and 3 bases from J, the gap between germline ends came to 12 bases. Per the germline V gene, CDR1 is MNHEY and CDR2 is SMNVEV (reference sequence). CDR3 DNA: TGTGCCAGCAGGCCAAGTAGAAACAATCAGCCCCAGCATTTT. Amino acid sequence: CASRPSRNNQPQHF.

This clone was picked up one time. V usage is TRBV5-4 and J usage is TRBJ2-1; TRBD2 agrees at 12 bases. This CDR3 is built from 18 residues. Germline V lookup: CDR1 SGHNT, CDR2 YYREEE (reference sequence). The J segment lost 1 base and the V segment lost 4 bases, leaving 9 bases of the junction unmatched. In DNA, the CDR3 is TGTGCCAGCAGCCCGGGACTAGCGGGCGAACTGTCCTACAATGAGCAGTTCTTC. Translation gives CASSPGLAGELSYNEQFF.

This chain joins TRBV27 and TRBJ1-5; no firm D call. The CDR3 runs to 13 residues. V was cut by 6 bases and J by 3 bases, with 9 bases left in between. CDR1 MNHEY and CDR2 SMNVEV come from the germline V gene (reference sequence). The CDR3 is CASSKQDNQPQHF. The CDR3 bases are TGTGCCAGCAGCAAGCAAGACAATCAGCCCCAGCATTTT.

The chain links TRBV6-5 to TRBJ2-7; TRBD1 agrees at 7 bases. The junction had 6 bases not matched to a gene; V was cut back by 9 bases and J by 7 bases. Germline lookup yields CDR1 MNHEY and CDR2 SVGAGI. The CDR3 is 11 amino acids. The CDR3 DNA follows: TGTGCCAGTCGACAGGGCGGGGAGCAGTACTTC. Residues: CASRQGGEQYF.

This clone came up a few times. The J gene is TRBJ2-3, the V gene TRBV7-3; 8 bases are a match to TRBD1. V shed 4 bases and J 4 bases; nucleotides not matched to a gene: 4. CDR3 size: 14 residues. CDR1 and CDR2 from the germline V gene are SGHTA and FQGTGA. For the CDR3, the DNA is TGTGCCAGCAGCTCGACAGGGGTGGCAGATACGCAGTATTTT. Protein product: CASSSTGVADTQYF.

This clone was recorded once. This chain uses TRBV5-4 with TRBJ2-7; 10 positions match TRBD1. Germline-derived CDR1 and CDR2 are SGHNT and YYREEE (reference sequence). V gave up 2 bases and J gave up 2 bases; unmatched junction bases: 1. This CDR3 region has 14 residues. The CDR3 DNA sequence: TGTGCCAGCAGCTTCGGGACAGGGGCCTACGAGCAGTACTTC. Its translation: CASSFGTGAYEQYF.

The chain employs TRBV19 and TRBJ2-3; no clear D. CDR1 is LNHDA, CDR2 SQIVND, per germline (reference sequence). Trimming cost V 4 bases and J 2 bases, with 7 bases left between them. The CDR3 covers 13 residues. CDR3 loop: CASSTPYTDTQYF. The DNA of the CDR3 is TGTGCCAGTAGTACGCCCTACACAGATACGCAGTATTTT.

This clone was recorded only once. The chain couples TRBV18 to TRBJ2-1; D may be TRBD1 (6 bases). The germline CDR1 and CDR2 sequences are KGHSH and LQKENI. V was clipped by 3 bases and J by 1 base, with 7 bases between them. The CDR3 spans 14 residues. CDR3 in DNA: TGTGCCAGCTCACCTACAGGGTCCTACAATGAGCAGTTCTTC. This gives the protein CASSPTGSYNEQFF. The variable domain in full, with the rest retrieved from reference TRBV18 and TRBJ2-1, is NAGVMQNPRHLVRRRGQEARLRCSPMKGHSHVYWYRQLPEEGLKFMVYLQKENIIDESGMPKERFSAEFPKEGPSILRIQQVVRGDSAAYFCASSPTGSYNEQFFGPGTRLTVL.

The V call is TRBV7-9, the J call TRBJ2-7; D is unresolved. V lost 5 bases and J lost 7, with 18 bases in between. The CDR3 spans 14 residues. The V gene's germline CDR1 is SEHNR and CDR2 FQNEAQ (reference sequence). CDR3 nucleotides: TGTGCCAGCAGCCAAAAACTATATCCCTCGGAGCAGTACTTC. Translating it yields CASSQKLYPSEQYF. Full variable domain (remainder filled in from reference TRBV7-9 and TRBJ2-7): DTGVSQNPRHKITKRGQNVTFRCDPISEHNRLYWYRQTLGQGPEFLTYFQNEAQLEKSRLLSDRFSAERPKGSFSTLEIQRTEQGDSAMYLCASSQKLYPSEQYFGPGTRLTVT.

This rearrangement joins TRBV28 to TRBJ2-5; D possibly corresponds to TRBD1 (5 bases). Germline CDR1 is MDHEN and CDR2 is SYDVKM. Between the trimmed V and J ends, which lost 7 bases and 4 bases, there was a span of 10 bases. CDR3 length: 12 residues. The CDR3 DNA is TGTGCCAGCATGCAGGGAAGAGAGACCCAGTACTTC. Residues: CASMQGRETQYF.

The chain links TRBV9 to TRBJ2-7; 15 bases align to TRBD2. After removal of 3 bases from V and 4 bases from J, the junction contained 5 bases not matched to a gene. The V gene's germline CDR1 is SGDLS and CDR2 YYNGEE. The CDR3 totals 16 residues. CDR3 amino acids: CASSEGLAGGLYEQYF. The CDR3 nucleotides read TGTGCCAGCAGCGAGGGACTAGCGGGAGGACTTTACGAGCAGTACTTC. The whole variable domain, filled in from reference TRBV9 and TRBJ2-7, reads DSGVTQTPKHLITATGQRVTLRCSPRSGDLSVYWYQQSLDQGLQFLIQYYNGEERAKGNILERFSAQQFPDLHSELNLSSLELGDSALYFCASSEGLAGGLYEQYFGPGTRLTVT.

This chain connects TRBV5-5 to TRBJ1-1, with D unresolved. This CDR3 is 12 amino acids long. Germline V gene data show CDR1 as SGHKS and CDR2 as YYEKEE (reference sequence). V was shortened by 0 bases and J by 3 bases, with 3 bases between the two germline ends. Here the CDR3 reads CASSLEHTEAFF. CDR3 nucleotides: TGTGCCAGCAGCTTGGAGCACACTGAAGCTTTCTTT. The whole variable domain, remainder taken from reference TRBV5-5 and TRBJ1-1, is DAGVTQSPTHLIKTRGQQVTLRCSPISGHKSVSWYQQVLGQGPQFIFQYYEKEERGRGNFPDRFSARQFPNYSSELNVNALLLGDSALYLCASSLEHTEAFFGQGTRLTVV.

DNA of the CDR3: TGCAGTGCTTACGAGTACGAGCAGTACTTC. Its translation: CSAYEYEQYF. The rearrangement links TRBV20-1 to TRBJ2-7; D uncertain. Trimming removed 5 bases at V and 4 bases at J, with 6 bases between. This CDR3 has 10 residues. Germline values: CDR1 DFQATT, CDR2 SNEGSKA (reference sequence).

The chain is built from TRBV7-2 and TRBJ2-1; 7 bases fit TRBD2. CDR1 and CDR2 from the germline V gene are SGHTA and FQGNSA. The V segment lost 8 bases and the J segment 5 bases; nucleotides outside the gene matches: 6. The CDR3 runs to 13 residues. CDR3 sequence reads: CASEGLADNEQFF. The CDR3 DNA is TGTGCCAGCGAGGGGCTAGCGGACAATGAGCAGTTCTTC.